This is a list of T cell receptor beta chains from one sample in a study of blood T cells in healthy people across ages. Each CDR3 protein is one row after TCRdb ran MiXCR on the 5' RACE reads. The repertoire consists of about a million distinct CDR3 sequences, with about 48% occurring once and the leading ten covering roughly 13%. The specimen was blood. These receptors were taken from a man younger than 45 in good health. Each CDR3 is given with its conserved first and last residue. Each record gives: clone size, V gene, D gene, J gene, CDR3 protein, CDR3 DNA. The D gene is left open where the match is weak. Not every row has a clone size; where given, it reads once, few, many or a size class.

-,TRBV20-1,-,TRBJ1-5,CSARDPSMEPQHF,TGCAGTGCTAGAGATCCCTCAATGGAGCCCCAGCATTTT
-,TRBV5-1,TRBD2,TRBJ2-3,CASSLGASGNTDAQYF,TGCGCCAGCAGCTTGGGGGCTAGCGGGAACACAGATGCGCAGTATTTT
-,TRBV13,TRBD1,TRBJ2-2,CASSSRDRGHSGELFF,TGTGCCAGCAGCTCCCGGGACAGGGGGCACTCCGGGGAGCTGTTTTTT
-,TRBV14,TRBD2,TRBJ2-5,CASSLTSGGLWETQYF,TGTGCCAGCAGCCTGACTAGCGGGGGACTCTGGGAGACCCAGTACTTC
-,TRBV28,-,TRBJ2-7,CASSRPDTLSYEQYF,TGTGCCAGCAGTCGCCCGGACACTCTCTCCTACGAGCAGTACTTC
-,TRBV12-3/TRBV12-4,-,TRBJ2-3,CASLLARADMEYF,TGTGCCAGCCTGTTAGCTAGAGCAGATATGGAGTATTTT
once,TRBV28,-,TRBJ2-2,CASSSQTNTGELFF,TGTGCCAGCTCTAGCCAAACTAACACCGGGGAGCTGTTTTTT
-,TRBV5-1,-,TRBJ2-3,CASSGGTEGDTQYF,TGCGCCAGCAGCGGCGGGACGGAAGGAGATACGCAGTATTTT
-,TRBV10-3,-,TRBJ2-7,CAISEPPGYEQYF,TGTGCCATCAGTGAGCCTCCAGGCTACGAGCAGTACTTC
-,TRBV7-9,-,TRBJ1-2,CASSITASYGYTF,TGTGCCAGCAGCATAACAGCCTCCTATGGCTACACCTTC
few,TRBV29-1,-,TRBJ2-2,CSVRGRELFF,TGCAGCGTCAGGGGTCGGGAGCTGTTTTTT
once,TRBV7-9,TRBD1,TRBJ2-1,CASSLADRPYNEQFF,TGTGCCAGCAGCTTAGCGGACAGGCCGTACAATGAGCAGTTCTTC
few,TRBV27,TRBD2,TRBJ2-1,CASSFTAGTSGGASSYNEQFF,TGTGCCAGCAGTTTTACGGCCGGGACTAGCGGGGGGGCGAGCTCCTACAATGAGCAGTTCTTC
-,TRBV5-1,TRBD1,TRBJ1-2,CASSLATGGDGYTF,TGCGCCAGCAGCTTGGCCACAGGGGGCGATGGCTACACCTTC
-,TRBV6-2/TRBV6-3,-,TRBJ2-2,CASSPVTPITTGELFF,TGTGCCAGCAGCCCCGTTACCCCAATAACCACCGGGGAGCTGTTTTTT
-,TRBV27,TRBD1,TRBJ1-2,CASSADRGGYGYTF,TGTGCCAGCAGTGCTGACAGGGGGGGGTATGGCTACACCTTC
many,TRBV12-3/TRBV12-4,-,TRBJ2-1,CASSLAGRDNEQFF,TGTGCCAGCAGTTTAGCGGGCCGGGACAATGAGCAGTTCTTC
once,TRBV4-3,TRBD1,TRBJ2-7,CASSQVMGQGYIYEQYF,TGCGCCAGCAGCCAAGTTATGGGACAGGGGTACATCTACGAGCAGTACTTC
-,TRBV4-2,TRBD2,TRBJ2-7,CASSQGGLANYEQYF,TGTGCCAGCAGCCAAGGGGGACTAGCAAACTACGAGCAGTACTTC
few,TRBV20-1,-,TRBJ2-1,CSARVQGAGENEQFF,TGCAGTGCTAGAGTCCAGGGGGCGGGGGAGAATGAGCAGTTCTTC
-,TRBV5-6,-,TRBJ1-6,CASSLHGATAGNSPLHF,TGTGCCAGCAGCTTGCATGGGGCCACGGCCGGGAATTCACCCCTCCACTTT
few,TRBV5-1,TRBD2,TRBJ2-1,CASSDGTSGGSYNEQFF,TGCGCCAGCAGCGACGGGACTAGCGGGGGGTCCTACAATGAGCAGTTCTTC
-,TRBV6-2/TRBV6-3,-,TRBJ1-1,CASRPGAVGNTEAFF,TGTGCCAGCAGACCCGGGGCCGTCGGGAACACTGAAGCTTTCTTT
-,TRBV12-3/TRBV12-4,-,TRBJ2-3,CASSQSDKGDTQYF,TGTGCCAGCAGTCAGTCCGACAAGGGGGATACGCAGTATTTT
few,TRBV2,TRBD2,TRBJ2-1,CASHLSGGYNEQFF,TGTGCCAGTCACCTTAGCGGGGGCTACAATGAGCAGTTCTTC
few,TRBV28,TRBD1,TRBJ1-2,CATHGTGNYGYTF,TGTGCCACCCACGGGACAGGGAACTATGGCTACACCTTC
-,TRBV24-1,-,TRBJ2-1,CATSEPTSLGYNEQFF,TGTGCCACCAGTGAGCCCACATCTCTTGGGTACAATGAGCAGTTCTTC
-,TRBV6-5,-,TRBJ2-1,CASGNPGQNSNEQFF,TGTGCCAGCGGAAATCCGGGACAAAATTCCAATGAGCAGTTCTTC